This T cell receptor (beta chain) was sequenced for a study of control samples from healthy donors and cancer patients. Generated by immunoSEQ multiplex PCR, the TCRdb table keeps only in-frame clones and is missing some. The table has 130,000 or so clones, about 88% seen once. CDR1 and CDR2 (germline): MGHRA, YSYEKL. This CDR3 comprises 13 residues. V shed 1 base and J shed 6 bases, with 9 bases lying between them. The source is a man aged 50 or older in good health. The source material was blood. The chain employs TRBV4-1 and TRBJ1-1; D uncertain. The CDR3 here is CASSQVPGSEAFF. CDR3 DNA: TGCGCCAGCAGCCAAGTTCCGGGCTCTGAAGCTTTCTTT.